One T cell receptor (beta chain) is described in this entry. Its target is unknown. MiXCR, applied by TCRdb to the 5' RACE reads, yields one record per CDR3 protein. The sample includes under 95,000 distinct CDR3 sequences, about 15% of them seen just once. Trimming removed 4 bases at V and 4 bases at J, with 12 bases between. This CDR3 comprises 13 residues. Germline CDR1 reads SGDLS; CDR2 reads YYNGEE. These data come from a study of early T cells in non-severe SARS-CoV-2 infection. Study results and caveats: Anti-spike CD8 specificities were favored by VDJdb matching, whose results missed private and CD4 specificities.

The source of this sequence is an adult who was a healthcare worker with PCR-confirmed SARS-CoV-2 infection or an uninfected control (not recorded which). V is TRBV9 and J is TRBJ2-7; D remains ambiguous. The sample was whole blood. Here the CDR3 reads CASSRHTAYEQYF. The DNA of the CDR3 is TGTGCCAGCAGCAGACATACAGCATACGAGCAGTACTTC.